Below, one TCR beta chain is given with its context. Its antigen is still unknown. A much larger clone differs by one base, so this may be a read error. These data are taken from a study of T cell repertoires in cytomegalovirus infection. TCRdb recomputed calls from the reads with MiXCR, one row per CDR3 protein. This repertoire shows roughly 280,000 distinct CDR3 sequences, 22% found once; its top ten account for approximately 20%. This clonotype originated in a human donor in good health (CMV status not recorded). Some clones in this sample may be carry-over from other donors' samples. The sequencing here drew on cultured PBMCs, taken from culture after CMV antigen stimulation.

DNA of the CDR3: TGTGCCTGCAGTTTACCCCAGGGGGCCAGGGCTTTCTTT. This encodes CACSLPQGARAFF. The rearrangement joins TRBV12-3 or TRBV12-4 to TRBJ1-1, with TRBD1 matching over 8 bases. CDR3 length: 13 amino acids.